Shown below are 26 T cell receptor beta chains from a single sample sequenced in a study of blood T cell repertoires in COVID-19. Assay: immunoSEQ multiplex PCR; the TCRdb copy retains only in-frame clones and omits some. In the table there are about 74,000 clones, just over 85% of which are singletons. Sequencing used peripheral blood. Receptors were obtained from a woman aged 80 or over with active or convalescent COVID-19.

The chain combines TRBV6-2 or TRBV6-3 with TRBJ1-1, with D perhaps TRBD1 (6 bases). The germline V gene encodes CDR1 MNHEY and CDR2 SVGEGT. The ends were cut back, 5 bases at V and 5 bases at J, with 15 bases in the middle. This CDR3 is 14 amino acids long. The CDR3 sequence: CASSPRRGATEAFF. The CDR3 DNA sequence: TGTGCCAGCAGTCCCCGGCGGGGGGCTACTGAAGCTTTCTTT.

The rearrangement uses TRBV7-9 and TRBJ1-1; TRBD1 is a possible D gene (5 bases). Germline V lookup: CDR1 SEHNR, CDR2 FQNEAQ (reference sequence). Trimming removed 5 bases from V and 3 bases from J, with 10 bases in between. This CDR3 region has 13 residues. CDR3 nucleotides: TGTGCCAGCAGCAGGGGCGGATACACTGAAGCTTTCTTT. This encodes CASSRGGYTEAFF.

This chain joins TRBV7-3 and TRBJ2-5; weak D call: TRBD2 (6 bases). Germline values: CDR1 SGHTA, CDR2 FQGTGA. Trimming cost V 5 bases and J 3 bases, with 10 bases left between them. CDR3 size: 13 residues. CDR3 sequence (DNA): TGTGCCAGCAGCCCCGGGGGAGAAGAGACCCAGTACTTC. This translates into CASSPGGEETQYF.

The chain carries TRBV11-2 and TRBJ1-1; 9 bases line up with TRBD1. This CDR3 region has 14 residues. The germline gives CDR1 SGHAT, CDR2 FQNNGV. The ends lost 5 bases at V and 7 bases at J; junction bases unmatched: 8. The CDR3 region has the DNA TGTGCCAGCAGCCGGCGGACAGGGGTGAATGAAGCTTTCTTT. Its protein product is CASSRRTGVNEAFF.

The chain recombines TRBV19 with TRBJ1-5; 7 bases are shared with TRBD1. This CDR3 has 15 amino acids. CDR1 is LNHDA and CDR2 is SQIVND in the germline V gene (reference sequence). After removal of 2 bases from V and 2 bases from J, the junction contained 3 bases not matched to a gene. The CDR3 DNA reads TGTGCCAGTAGTATATTGCAGGGGGGCAATCAGCCCCAGCATTTT. Translation: CASSILQGGNQPQHF.

The chain employs TRBV7-2 and TRBJ1-3; no clear D gene. The CDR3 spans 15 residues. CDR1 and CDR2 from the germline V gene are SGHTA and FQGNSA. V lost 5 bases and J lost 0, with 11 bases in between. DNA for the CDR3: TGTGCCAGCAGCCACCTTTGGAGCTCTGGAAACACCATATATTTT. Its translation: CASSHLWSSGNTIYF.

The chain employs TRBV19 and TRBJ1-6; a weak D match, TRBD1 (6 bases). Germline V gives CDR1 LNHDA, CDR2 SQIVND (reference sequence). V was shortened by 5 bases and J by 0 bases, with 8 bases between the two germline ends. The length of the CDR3 is 15 residues. This CDR3 reads CASSGQSSYNSPLHF. CDR3 DNA: TGTGCCAGTAGTGGACAGAGCTCCTATAATTCACCCCTCCACTTT.

The chain recombines TRBV6-2 or TRBV6-3 with TRBJ1-1, with 12 bases aligning to TRBD1. J gave up 1 base and V 2 bases, and 5 bases lay outside the gene matches. CDR3 size: 17 residues. The germline CDR1 and CDR2 sequences are MNHEY and SVGEGT. CDR3 in amino acids: CASSYLLGQGANTEAFF. In DNA form, the CDR3 reads TGTGCCAGCAGTTACCTGTTGGGACAGGGGGCGAACACTGAAGCTTTCTTT.

The V and J genes are TRBV6-2 or TRBV6-3 and TRBJ2-1; 8 nucleotides align to TRBD1. V dropped 6 bases and J dropped 4; count of bases not matched to a gene: 5. In germline, CDR1 is MNHEY, CDR2 SVGEGT. The CDR3 totals 14 residues. CDR3 amino acids: CASSHRGSYNEQFF. Here the CDR3 DNA reads TGTGCCAGCAGCCACAGGGGGTCTTACAATGAGCAGTTCTTC.

This chain uses TRBV5-1 with TRBJ2-3, with 8 bases fitting TRBD1. Germline V gene data show CDR1 as SGHRS and CDR2 as YFSETQ. This CDR3 spans 13 amino acids. V trimming: 5 bases; J trimming: 4 bases; junction bases outside the gene matches: 3. CDR3 DNA: TGCGCCAGCAGACAGGGGGGCGCAGATACGCAGTATTTT. Its protein product is CASRQGGADTQYF.

The chain links TRBV29-1 to TRBJ2-4; no firm D call. This CDR3 is 15 amino acids long. Looked up from germline, CDR1 is SQVTM and CDR2 is ANQGSEA. V lost 7 bases to trimming and J lost 1 base, with 17 bases between them. In DNA form, the CDR3 reads TGCAGCGGCGCCGAGCCCCCTAGGGCCAAAAACATTCAGTACTTC. This encodes CSGAEPPRAKNIQYF. The whole variable domain, filled in from reference TRBV29-1 and TRBJ2-4, reads SAVISQKPSRDICQRGTSLTIQCQVDSQVTMMFWYRQQPGQSLTLIATANQGSEATYESGFVIDKFPISRPNLTFSTLTVSNMSPEDSSIYLCSGAEPPRAKNIQYFGAGTRLSVL.

V is TRBV4-1 and J is TRBJ2-7; 9 bases align to TRBD1. The CDR3 runs 14 residues. Germline V gene lookup returns CDR1 MGHRA and CDR2 YSYEKL. The V gene end was trimmed by 0 bases and the J gene end by 6 bases; junction bases not matched to a gene: 3. In DNA, the CDR3 is TGCGCCAGCAGCCAAGAAAGGACAGGGGCCGAGCAGTACTTC. Translating gives CASSQERTGAEQYF.

The chain combines TRBV4-3 with TRBJ2-3, with D perhaps matching TRBD1 (6 bases). Trimming took 3 bases from V and 6 from J, leaving 16 bases between them. The CDR3 length is 15 residues. Germline V gene lookup returns CDR1 LGHNA and CDR2 YSLEER. CDR3 DNA sequence: TGCGCCAGCAGCCAGTCAATACAGGGAACCGATACGCAGTATTTT. As protein: CASSQSIQGTDTQYF.

The chain joins TRBV11-2 to TRBJ1-5; tentative D call: TRBD1 (5 bases). Trimming removed 2 bases from V and 0 bases from J, with 20 bases in between. The CDR3 is made up of 19 amino acids. Germline-derived CDR1 and CDR2 are SGHAT and FQNNGV. The CDR3 bases are TGTGCCAGCAGCTTATATCCAGGGATAGGCGAATATAGCAATCAGCCCCAGCATTTT. This translates into CASSLYPGIGEYSNQPQHF. The full variable domain, completed using reference TRBV11-2 and TRBJ1-5, is EAGVAQSPRYKIIEKRQSVAFWCNPISGHATLYWYQQILGQGPKLLIQFQNNGVVDDSQLPKDRFSAERLKGVDSTLKIQPAKLEDSAVYLCASSLYPGIGEYSNQPQHFGDGTRLSIL.

The rearrangement uses TRBV11-2 and TRBJ2-7; 8 bases are a match to TRBD2. Germline CDR1 SGHAT, CDR2 FQNNGV. J gave up 6 bases and V 0 bases, and 4 bases lay outside the gene matches. The CDR3 length is 14 residues. The CDR3 protein is CASSLDPTSGEQYF. The CDR3 region has the DNA TGTGCCAGCAGCTTAGATCCTACTAGCGGCGAGCAGTACTTC.

The V and J genes are TRBV7-9 and TRBJ1-5; D perhaps matches TRBD1 (5 bases). The germline V and J ends were trimmed by 1 base and 13 bases, with 11 bases remaining between them. CDR3 length: 12 amino acids. Germline V gene lookup returns CDR1 SEHNR and CDR2 FQNEAQ (reference sequence). CDR3 residues: CASSLGAEGQHF. In DNA form, the CDR3 reads TGTGCCAGCAGCTTAGGGGCGGAGGGGCAGCATTTT.

The chain has TRBV11-2 and TRBJ1-2; tentative D call: TRBD1 (6 bases). V was trimmed by 5 bases and J by 6 bases, leaving 16 bases between them. The germline V gene encodes CDR1 SGHAT and CDR2 FQNNGV. The CDR3 contains 14 residues. The chain's CDR3 is CASSLLTGTNGYTF. The CDR3 DNA reads as TGTGCCAGCAGCCTCTTGACAGGAACGAATGGCTACACCTTC.

This clone was detected once. J is TRBJ1-4 and V is TRBV5-4, with a tentative D call TRBD1 (5 bases). This CDR3 is built from 16 residues. Germline lookup yields CDR1 SGHNT and CDR2 YYREEE (reference sequence). V lost 4 bases, J lost 0 bases, and 13 bases lay in between. CDR3 protein: CASSPMGGSTNEKLFF. In nucleotides, the CDR3 is TGTGCCAGCAGCCCGATGGGGGGGTCAACTAATGAAAAACTGTTTTTT.

This clone showed up just once. The J gene is TRBJ2-5, the V gene TRBV5-1, with TRBD2 matching 7 bases. The CDR3 runs 16 residues. Per germline, CDR1 SGHRS and CDR2 YFSETQ. After removal of 4 bases from V and 4 bases from J, the junction contained 13 bases not matched to a gene. CDR3: CASSPAPGTKLETQYF. CDR3 coding DNA: TGCGCCAGCAGCCCTGCCCCAGGGACTAAGCTAGAGACCCAGTACTTC.

In this sample, this clone turned up once. This chain links TRBV18 with TRBJ2-7; 10 bases line up with TRBD2. Per germline, CDR1 KGHSH and CDR2 LQKENI. CDR3 length equals 15 residues. V trimming: 1 base; J trimming: 11 bases; junction bases outside the gene matches: 11. CDR3: CASSPLGEVAGGKYF. The CDR3 DNA follows: TGTGCCAGCTCACCACTCGGGGAAGTAGCGGGAGGAAAGTACTTC.

The chain carries TRBV6-5 and TRBJ2-3; TRBD2 matches 7 bases. The V and J ends lost 10 bases and 3 bases, in that order; junction bases with no gene match: 13. The CDR3 contains 15 residues. Germline values: CDR1 MNHEY, CDR2 SVGAGI. CDR3 sequence (DNA): TGTGCCACCAGGGAGGCGGGAGTGGGTACAGATACGCAGTATTTT. Amino acid sequence: CATREAGVGTDTQYF.

This rearrangement joins TRBV2 to TRBJ1-6, with a tentative D call TRBD1 (5 bases). This CDR3 is built from 14 residues. Per the germline V gene, CDR1 is SNHLY and CDR2 is FYNNEI. V was clipped by 8 bases and J by 2 bases, with 10 bases between them. This chain's CDR3 is CASVTAAYNSPLHF. CDR3 sequence (DNA): TGTGCCAGCGTGACAGCTGCCTATAATTCACCCCTCCACTTT.

The V and J genes are TRBV6-5 and TRBJ1-5; 9 nucleotides match TRBD1. Per germline, CDR1 MNHEY and CDR2 SVGAGI. V lost 6 bases to trimming and J lost 2 bases; unmatched junction nucleotides: 5. The CDR3 is 15 residues long. CDR3 DNA sequence: TGTGCCAGCAGCGCGACAGGGGGTGGCAATCAGCCCCAGCATTTT. It translates to CASSATGGGNQPQHF.

This clone was counted a few times. This chain connects TRBV11-3 to TRBJ2-1, with 12 nucleotides matching TRBD2. From germline, CDR1 is SGHNT and CDR2 YENEEA. The trim removed 2 bases at V and 4 bases at J, leaving 0 bases unmatched. The CDR3 extends over 15 amino acids. CDR3 sequence: CASSLLAGGYNEQFF. For the CDR3, the DNA is TGTGCCAGCAGCTTACTAGCGGGAGGGTACAATGAGCAGTTCTTC. Filled out from reference TRBV11-3 and TRBJ2-1, the complete variable domain reads EAGVVQSPRYKIIEKKQPVAFWCNPISGHNTLYWYLQNLGQGPELLIRYENEEAVDDSQLPKDRFSAERLKGVDSTLKIQPAELGDSAVYLCASSLLAGGYNEQFFGPGTRLTVL.

The J gene is TRBJ2-3, the V gene TRBV5-4; the match to TRBD2 covers 8 bases. V dropped 2 bases and J dropped 6; count of bases not matched to a gene: 11. The CDR3 is 16 amino acids. Germline CDR1 reads SGHNT; CDR2 reads YYREEE (reference sequence). Here the CDR3 reads CASSFGPGGVSDTQYF. The CDR3 nucleotides read TGTGCCAGCAGCTTCGGACCGGGAGGGGTATCTGATACGCAGTATTTT. Complete variable domain (other parts from reference TRBV5-4 and TRBJ2-3): ETGVTQSPTHLIKTRGQQVTLRCSSQSGHNTVSWYQQALGQGPQFIFQYYREEENGRGNFPPRFSGLQFPNYSSELNVNALELDDSALYLCASSFGPGGVSDTQYFGPGTRLTVL.

The chain carries TRBV10-2 and TRBJ2-7; 13 bases line up with TRBD2. The CDR3 is 17 residues long. Germline V gene data show CDR1 as WSHSY and CDR2 as SAAADI. Trimming at V came to 3 bases and at J to 1 base, leaving 6 bases not matched to a gene. The CDR3 region has the DNA TGCGCCAGCAGTGACACTAGCGGGGGGGCCGGGTCCTACGAGCAGTACTTC. Protein sequence: CASSDTSGGAGSYEQYF.